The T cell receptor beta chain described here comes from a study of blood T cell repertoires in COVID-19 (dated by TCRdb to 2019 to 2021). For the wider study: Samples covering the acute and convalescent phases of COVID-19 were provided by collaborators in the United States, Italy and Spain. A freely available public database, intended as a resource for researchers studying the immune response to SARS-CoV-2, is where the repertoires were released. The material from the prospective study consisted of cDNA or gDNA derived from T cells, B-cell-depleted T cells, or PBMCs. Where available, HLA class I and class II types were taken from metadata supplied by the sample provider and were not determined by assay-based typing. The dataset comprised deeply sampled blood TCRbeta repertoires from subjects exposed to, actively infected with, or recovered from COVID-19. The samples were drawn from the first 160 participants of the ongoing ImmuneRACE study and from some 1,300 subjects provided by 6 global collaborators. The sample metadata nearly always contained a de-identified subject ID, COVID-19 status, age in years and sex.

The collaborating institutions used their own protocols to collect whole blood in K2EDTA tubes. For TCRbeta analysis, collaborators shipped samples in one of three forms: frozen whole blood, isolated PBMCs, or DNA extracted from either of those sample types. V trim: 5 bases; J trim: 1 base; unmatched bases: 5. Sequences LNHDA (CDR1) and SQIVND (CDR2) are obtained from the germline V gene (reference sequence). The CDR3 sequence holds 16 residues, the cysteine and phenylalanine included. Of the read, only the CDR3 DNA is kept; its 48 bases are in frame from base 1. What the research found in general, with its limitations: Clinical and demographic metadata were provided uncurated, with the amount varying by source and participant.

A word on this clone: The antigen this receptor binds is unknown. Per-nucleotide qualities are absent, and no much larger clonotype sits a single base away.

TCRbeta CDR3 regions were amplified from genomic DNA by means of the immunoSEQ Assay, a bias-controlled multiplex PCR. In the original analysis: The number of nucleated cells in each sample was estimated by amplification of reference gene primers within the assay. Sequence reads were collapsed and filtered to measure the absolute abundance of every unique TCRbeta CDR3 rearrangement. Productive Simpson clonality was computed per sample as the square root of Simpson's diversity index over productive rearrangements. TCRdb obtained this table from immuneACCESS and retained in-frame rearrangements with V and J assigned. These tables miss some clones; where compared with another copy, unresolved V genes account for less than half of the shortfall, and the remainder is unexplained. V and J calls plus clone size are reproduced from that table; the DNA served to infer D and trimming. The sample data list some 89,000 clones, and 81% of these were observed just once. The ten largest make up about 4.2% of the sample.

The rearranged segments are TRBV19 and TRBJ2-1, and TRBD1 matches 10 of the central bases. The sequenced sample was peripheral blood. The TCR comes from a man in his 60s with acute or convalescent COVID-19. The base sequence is TGTGCCAGTAGTTATGGGGACAGGGGATCCTACAATGAGCAGTTCTTC. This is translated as CASSYGDRGSYNEQFF.